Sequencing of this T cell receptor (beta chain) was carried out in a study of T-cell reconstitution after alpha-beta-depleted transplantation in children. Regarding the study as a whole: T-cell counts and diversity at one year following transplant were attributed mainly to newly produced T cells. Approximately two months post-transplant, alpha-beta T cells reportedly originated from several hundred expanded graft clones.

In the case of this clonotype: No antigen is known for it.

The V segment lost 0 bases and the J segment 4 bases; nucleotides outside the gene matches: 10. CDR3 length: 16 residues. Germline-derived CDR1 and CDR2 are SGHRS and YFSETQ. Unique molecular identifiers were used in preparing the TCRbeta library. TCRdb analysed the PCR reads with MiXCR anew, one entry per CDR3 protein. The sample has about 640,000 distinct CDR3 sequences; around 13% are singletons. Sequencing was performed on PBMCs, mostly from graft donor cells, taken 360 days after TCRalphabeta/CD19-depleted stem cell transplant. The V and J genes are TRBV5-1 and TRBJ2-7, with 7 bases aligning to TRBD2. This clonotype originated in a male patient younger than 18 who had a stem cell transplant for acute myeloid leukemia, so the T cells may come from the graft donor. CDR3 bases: TGCGCCAGCAGCTTGGGGACTAGATCACCGAGTTACGAGCAGTACTTC. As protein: CASSLGTRSPSYEQYF.